This entry lists 27 T cell receptor beta chains sequenced from one sample in a study of blood T cell repertoires in COVID-19. The repertoire was sequenced with immunoSEQ multiplex PCR; TCRdb's copy has only in-frame clones and lacks some. The table records over 40,000 clones, 65% to 90% of them present only once. The sample was peripheral blood. The source is an elderly woman with acute or convalescent COVID-19.

The chain carries TRBV5-1 and TRBJ1-1, with TRBD1 identical over 11 bases. CDR3 length: 17 residues. Germline loops: CDR1 SGHRS, CDR2 YFSETQ. V shed 1 base, J shed 2 bases, and the junction held 7 bases outside the gene matches. CDR3 bases: TGCGCCAGCAGCTTGACGGGGGACAGGGGGTTCAACACTGAAGCTTTCTTT. Amino acid sequence: CASSLTGDRGFNTEAFF.

The CDR3 sequence is CASSLTGQPSGNTIYF. The CDR3 DNA reads TGCGCCAGCAGCCTTACGGGACAGCCCTCTGGAAACACCATATATTTT. The chain has TRBV5-1 and TRBJ1-3, with TRBD1 matching over 7 bases. CDR1 and CDR2 from the germline V gene are SGHRS and YFSETQ. This CDR3 has 16 amino acids. Trimming at V came to 4 bases and at J to 0 bases, leaving 7 bases not matched to a gene.

The J gene is TRBJ2-2, the V gene TRBV9; the match to TRBD1 covers 7 bases. The V gene's germline CDR1 is SGDLS and CDR2 YYNGEE. CDR3 length: 16 amino acids. The junction had 6 bases not matched to a gene; V was cut back by 4 bases and J by 0 bases. DNA of the CDR3: TGTGCCAGCAGCATCCACAGGGGACCGAACACCGGGGAGCTGTTTTTT. Translating gives CASSIHRGPNTGELFF.

CDR3 residues: CASSYLRTGRWGLTF. DNA for the CDR3: TGTGCCAGCAGCTACCTCCGGACAGGGCGGTGGGGTCTCACCTTC. This rearrangement joins TRBV5-6 to TRBJ1-2, with 8 positions matching TRBD1. V gave up 3 bases and J gave up 13 bases; unmatched junction bases: 17. The CDR3 runs 15 residues. Germline CDR1 SGHDT, CDR2 YYEEEE.

The V and J genes are TRBV7-2 and TRBJ1-5; D might be TRBD1 (5 bases). The CDR3 loop spans 15 amino acids. The V and J ends lost 1 base and 1 base respectively, with 8 bases between them. Germline V gene data show CDR1 as SGHTA and CDR2 as FQGNSA. In DNA form, the CDR3 reads TGTGCCAGCAGCTTAGTGGGGGGAAGCAATCAGCCCCAGCATTTT. It yields the protein CASSLVGGSNQPQHF.

This clone showed up just once. This rearrangement joins TRBV6-5 to TRBJ2-7, with D possibly TRBD1 on 5 matching bases. CDR3 length equals 13 residues. The V end was cut by 6 bases, the J end by 3 bases, with 12 bases between. Germline lookup yields CDR1 MNHEY and CDR2 SVGAGI. CDR3 coding DNA: TGTGCCAGCAGACCAGGGCTGGTCTACGAGCAGTACTTC. It specifies CASRPGLVYEQYF.

Worth noting for this clone: The junction and the germline gene differ at one end; a read error may be behind it. The chain uses TRBV18 and TRBJ2-7, with no clear D. The germline CDR1 and CDR2 sequences are KGHSH and LQKENI. This CDR3 region has 12 residues. CDR3 coding DNA: TGTGCCAGCTCCCCACCCACCTACGAGCAGTACTTC. It specifies CASSPPTYEQYF.

This clone is a singleton in its sample. The CDR3 nucleotides are TGTGCCAGCAGCTCGCGGGACACAGATACGCAGTATTTT. As protein: CASSSRDTDTQYF. The chain has TRBV7-6 and TRBJ2-3, with a possible D match to TRBD2 (6 bases). The CDR3 totals 13 residues. The V and J ends lost 4 bases and 2 bases respectively, with 7 bases between them. Germline loops: CDR1 SGHVS, CDR2 FNYEAQ. Drawing the rest from reference TRBV7-6 and TRBJ2-3, the complete variable domain is GAGVSQSPRYKVTKRGQDVALRCDPISGHVSLYWYRQALGQGPEFLTYFNYEAQQDKSGLPNDRFSAERPEGSISTLTIQRTEQRDSAMYRCASSSRDTDTQYFGPGTRLTVL.

The chain links TRBV5-1 to TRBJ2-7, with 8 nucleotides matching TRBD2. With 4 bases clipped from V and 9 bases from J, the junction kept 15 bases outside the gene matches. This CDR3 is 15 amino acids long. From germline, CDR1 is SGHRS and CDR2 YFSETQ. CDR3 protein: CASSPAGGGHSGQYF. CDR3 DNA sequence: TGCGCCAGCAGCCCGGCCGGCGGGGGGCACTCGGGGCAGTACTTC.

V gene TRBV10-3 combines with J gene TRBJ1-2; 8 nucleotides agree with TRBD1. The germline gives CDR1 ENHRY, CDR2 SYGVKD. With V trimmed by 10 bases and J by 7 bases, 14 bases remained unmatched. The CDR3 sequence is 14 residues long. The DNA for the CDR3 is TGTGCCACCACGAGGGACAGGCCGGTCGGTGGCTACACCTTC. This codes for CATTRDRPVGGYTF.

V is TRBV6-4 and J is TRBJ1-5, with TRBD1 matching 8 bases. The CDR3 is made up of 15 amino acids. Germline lookup yields CDR1 MRHNA and CDR2 SNTAGT. V lost 0 bases, J lost 6 bases, and 4 bases stayed unmatched. This CDR3 is CASSDSPTGGQPQHF. In DNA form, the CDR3 reads TGTGCCAGCAGTGACTCTCCCACAGGGGGTCAGCCCCAGCATTTT.

The chain carries TRBV27 and TRBJ2-5, with 12 bases aligning to TRBD1. CDR3 length equals 16 residues. Germline V gives CDR1 MNHEY, CDR2 SMNVEV (reference sequence). The V gene end was trimmed by 6 bases and the J gene end by 5 bases; junction bases not matched to a gene: 10. CDR3 nucleotides: TGTGCCAGCAGATCCGGGACAGGGGGCTTCCGGGAGACCCAGTACTTC. This translates into CASRSGTGGFRETQYF.

The genes are TRBV4-2 and TRBJ1-4, with D uncertain. V dropped 0 bases and J dropped 11 bases, with 7 bases sitting between them. This CDR3 spans 12 amino acids. The germline CDR1 and CDR2 sequences are LGHNA and YNFKEQ. Written as DNA, the CDR3 is TGTGCCAGCAGCCAAGATGTGGAGAAACTGTTTTTT. This translates into CASSQDVEKLFF.

This chain uses TRBV2 with TRBJ1-6; 8 bases line up with TRBD1. The germline gives CDR1 SNHLY, CDR2 FYNNEI. The CDR3 contains 15 residues. V lost 1 base, J lost 10 bases, and 6 bases stayed unmatched. In DNA, the CDR3 is TGTGCCAGCAGTGAAGATACAGGGGGTCGATCACCCCTCCACTTT. It specifies CASSEDTGGRSPLHF. The full variable domain, completed using reference TRBV2 and TRBJ1-6, is EPEVTQTPSHQVTQMGQEVILRCVPISNHLYFYWYRQILGQKVEFLVSFYNNEISEKSEIFDDQFSVERPDGSNFTLKIRSTKLEDSAMYFCASSEDTGGRSPLHFGNGTRLTVT.

The rearrangement joins TRBV24-1 to TRBJ1-1, with D perhaps matching TRBD1 (5 bases). Germline V lookup: CDR1 KGHDR, CDR2 SFDVKD. The CDR3 sequence is 13 residues long. V lost 2 bases and J 5 bases, leaving 8 bases between the germline ends. The CDR3 DNA reads as TGTGCCACCAGTGATTCGGGGGGAACTGAAGCTTTCTTT. This codes for CATSDSGGTEAFF.

The chain uses TRBV27 and TRBJ1-1; a weak D match, TRBD1 (5 bases). This CDR3 contains 13 residues. Germline values: CDR1 MNHEY, CDR2 SMNVEV (reference sequence). The germline V and J ends were trimmed by 6 bases and 3 bases, with 11 bases remaining between them. Here the CDR3 reads CASRLWGDTEAFF. CDR3 DNA sequence: TGTGCCAGCAGACTTTGGGGGGACACTGAAGCTTTCTTT.

V gene TRBV7-2 combines with J gene TRBJ1-1; a weak D match, TRBD1 (6 bases). The CDR3 length is 13 residues. The germline V gene has CDR1 SGHTA and CDR2 FQGNSA. The V end was cut by 4 bases, the J end by 3 bases, with 9 bases between. This chain's CDR3 is CASSSQGDTEAFF. DNA for the CDR3: TGTGCCAGCAGCTCACAGGGTGACACTGAAGCTTTCTTT.

CDR3 sequence: CASSLEGGAGRNEQFF. The CDR3 coding sequence is TGTGCCAGCAGCTTAGAAGGGGGGGCAGGGCGCAATGAGCAGTTCTTC. V usage is TRBV11-3 and J usage is TRBJ2-1, with D maybe TRBD2 (7 bases). Germline V gene sequence: CDR1 SGHNT, CDR2 YENEEA. The CDR3 totals 16 residues. V lost 0 bases, J lost 6 bases, and 15 bases lay in between.

The chain recombines TRBV12-3 or TRBV12-4 with TRBJ1-2; perhaps TRBD1 as D (6 bases). V lost 2 bases and J lost 8, with 12 bases in between. The CDR3 length is 13 residues. CDR3 bases: TGTGCCAGCAGTTTACCTACAGGGCTCGGCTACACCTTC. It is translated as CASSLPTGLGYTF.

The chain is built from TRBV4-2 and TRBJ2-3; possibly TRBD1 for D (6 bases). The germline V gene encodes CDR1 LGHNA and CDR2 YNFKEQ. Trimming shortened V by 3 bases and J by 1 base, and 14 bases separated the two germline ends. CDR3 size: 16 residues. As DNA, the CDR3 is TGTGCCAGCAGCCAGGCCCGGGACAAACGCACAGATACGCAGTATTTT. Protein product: CASSQARDKRTDTQYF.

This chain links TRBV5-5 with TRBJ2-2; TRBD2 matches 9 bases. The J segment lost 7 bases and the V segment lost 2 bases, leaving 12 bases of the junction unmatched. The CDR3 has 17 amino acids. CDR1 and CDR2 from the germline V gene are SGHKS and YYEKEE (reference sequence). The CDR3 region is CASSFRLAGPAGGELFF. In DNA form, the CDR3 reads TGTGCCAGCAGCTTTCGTCTAGCGGGGCCCGCTGGCGGGGAGCTGTTTTTT. Filled out from reference TRBV5-5 and TRBJ2-2, the complete variable domain reads DAGVTQSPTHLIKTRGQQVTLRCSPISGHKSVSWYQQVLGQGPQFIFQYYEKEERGRGNFPDRFSARQFPNYSSELNVNALLLGDSALYLCASSFRLAGPAGGELFFGEGSRLTVL.

This chain uses TRBV5-1 with TRBJ2-5; TRBD1 is a possible D gene (6 bases). The CDR3 runs 14 residues. The V gene lost 4 bases and the J gene lost 5 bases, with 15 bases spanning the gap. The germline gives CDR1 SGHRS, CDR2 YFSETQ. The CDR3 region has the DNA TGCGCCAGCAGCCCTGGGGCAGGGGATGAGACCCAGTACTTC. This codes for CASSPGAGDETQYF.

The V call is TRBV5-1, the J call TRBJ1-1; 9 nucleotides match TRBD1. Germline V gene sequence: CDR1 SGHRS, CDR2 YFSETQ. J was trimmed by 5 bases and V by 4 bases; bases with no gene match: 6. CDR3 length equals 14 residues. CDR3 DNA sequence: TGCGCCAGCAGCGCCGGGACAGGGAATACTGAAGCTTTCTTT. This sequence encodes CASSAGTGNTEAFF.

V and J are TRBV9 and TRBJ1-4, with a possible D match to TRBD1 (5 bases). Per the germline V gene, CDR1 is SGDLS and CDR2 is YYNGEE. The V gene lost 4 bases and the J gene lost 4 bases, with 14 bases spanning the gap. The CDR3 loop spans 15 amino acids. The CDR3 loop reads CASSPHGQGNEKLFF. For the CDR3, the DNA is TGTGCCAGCAGCCCCCACGGGCAGGGTAATGAAAAACTGTTTTTT.

The chain is built from TRBV19 and TRBJ1-2; TRBD1 matches at 8 bases. The CDR3 is made up of 14 amino acids. Per the germline V gene, CDR1 is LNHDA and CDR2 is SQIVND (reference sequence). Unmatched junction bases numbered 7, after V lost 4 bases and J lost 6 bases. The CDR3 DNA reads TGTGCCAGTAGTACGGGACAGGCGAATGATGGCTACACCTTC. Protein product: CASSTGQANDGYTF.

This clone has just one count. The rearrangement joins TRBV6-1 to TRBJ1-2; the D gene is possibly TRBD1 (5 bases). The V end was cut by 10 bases, the J end by 3 bases, with 15 bases between. CDR3 length: 13 amino acids. CDR1 is MNHNS, CDR2 SASEGT, per germline. The CDR3 sequence: CATNGGGYYGYTF. The CDR3 DNA follows: TGTGCCACCAACGGGGGGGGGTACTATGGCTACACCTTC.

The chain combines TRBV3-1 (or the pseudogene TRBV3-2) with TRBJ2-1, with D perhaps TRBD2 (7 bases). The V gene's germline CDR1 is LGHDT and CDR2 YNNKEL (reference sequence). The CDR3 consists of 13 residues. The V end lost 1 base, the J end lost 10 bases, and 11 bases lay between the germline ends. In DNA, the CDR3 is TGTGCCAGCAGCCAAGCGGGGGGCCGCGAGCAGTTCTTC. Translated: CASSQAGGREQFF.